Listed below are T cell receptor beta chains from one sample, sequenced in a study of cytomegalovirus exposure and HLA in healthy donors. The repertoire was sequenced with immunoSEQ multiplex PCR; TCRdb's copy has only in-frame clones and lacks some. Of about 160,000 clones in the sample, roughly 85% were seen once. The sample consisted of PBMCs. These receptors were taken from a man aged 35 to 55 in good health and CMV-seronegative. The CDR3 runs from the conserved cysteine through the conserved F or W. A D gene is named only where the DNA matches it firmly. Not all rows give a size; the values are once, few, many and, for expanded clones, a class.

>TRBV7-9|TRBJ2-1|-|-
TGTGCCAGCAGCCCAGACTCCTCCGCCTACAATGAGTTGTTCTTC
CASSPDSSAYNELFF
>TRBV15|TRBJ2-3|-|-
TGTGCCACCAGCAGGGGACTCGAGGACACAGATACGCAGTATTTT
CATSRGLEDTDTQYF
>TRBV14|TRBJ2-1|TRBD2|-
TGTGCCAGCAGCCAAGGTCTGGGGGAACTAGCGGGAGTCGGCACCTACAATGAGCAGTTCTTC
CASSQGLGELAGVGTYNEQFF
>TRBV28|TRBJ2-2|-|-
TGTGCCAGCACTGAGATTGATAACACCGGGGAGCTGTTTTTT
CASTEIDNTGELFF
>TRBV9|TRBJ2-7|TRBD1|-
TGTGCCAGCAGCGCCGCGACAGGGGGCTACGAGCAGTACTTC
CASSAATGGYEQYF
>TRBV11-2|TRBJ2-7|-|once
TGTGCCAGCAGCTTTGAACGGGGATCCGAGCAGTACTTC
CASSFERGSEQYF
>TRBV7-8|TRBJ2-3|TRBD2|-
TGTGCCAGCAGCAGGGTACTAGCGGGAGTCATTGCAGATACGCAGTATTTT
CASSRVLAGVIADTQYF
>TRBV11-2|TRBJ2-7|TRBD2|-
TGTGCCAGCAGCCGCGCGGGGGTATACGAGCAGTACTTC
CASSRAGVYEQYF
>TRBV28|TRBJ2-7|-|-
TGTGCCAGCAGTTTAACAGGTGGCGAGCAGTACTTC
CASSLTGGEQYF
>TRBV5-4|TRBJ2-2|TRBD2|-
TGTGCCAGCAGCCCGACCGGGACTAGGAGCACCGGGGAGCTGTTTTTT
CASSPTGTRSTGELFF
>TRBV11-2|TRBJ2-6|-|once
TGTGCCAGCAACCGAAGACAGTCCTCTGGGGCCAACGTCCTGACTTTC
CASNRRQSSGANVLTF
>TRBV29-1|TRBJ2-1|TRBD2|-
TGCAGCGTTAGGCTAGCGGGAGTTGAGGAGCAGTTCTTC
CSVRLAGVEEQFF
>TRBV11-2|TRBJ2-7|-|-
TGTGCCAGCAGCTTAGAGGCAGTACCCTCCTACGAGCAGTACTTC
CASSLEAVPSYEQYF
>TRBV11-2|TRBJ2-1|-|-
TGTGCCAGCAGCTTTGTCTCCGCGGGTGAGCAGTTCTTC
CASSFVSAGEQFF
>TRBV5-1|TRBJ2-2|-|-
TGCGCCAGCAGAGAGACGGGAAACACCGGGGAGCTGTTTTTT
CASRETGNTGELFF
>TRBV15|TRBJ2-5|-|-
TGTGCCACCAGCAGAGATCTGGGCGGGGGCGGAGAGACCCAGTACTTC
CATSRDLGGGGETQYF
>TRBV11-3|TRBJ2-2|TRBD2|-
TGTGCCAGCAGCACTAGCGGGAGCACCGGGGAGCTGTTTTTT
CASSTSGSTGELFF
>TRBV5-1|TRBJ2-3|-|-
TGCGCCAGCAGCGAGACCCCTCAGACTGCGCAGTATTTT
CASSETPQTAQYF
>TRBV10-3|TRBJ2-1|TRBD2|-
TGTGCCATCAGCCTGGGACTAGCGGGAGCGGATGAGCAGTTCTTC
CAISLGLAGADEQFF
>TRBV14|TRBJ2-7|TRBD2|-
TGTGCCAGCAGCCAAGAATTAAGCGGGAGTGGCTACGAGCAGTACTTC
CASSQELSGSGYEQYF
>TRBV4-2|TRBJ1-5|-|-
TGTGCCAGCAGCGAAAACCTTAGGGGCAGGGTATACCAGCCCCAGCATTTT
CASSENLRGRVYQPQHF
>TRBV29-1|TRBJ2-1|TRBD1|-
TGCAGCGTTACTCGGCCAGGGGGCGCGTACGGCTTACATAGCTCCTACAATGAGCAGTTCTTC
CSVTRPGGAYGLHSSYNEQFF
>TRBV7-2|TRBJ2-5|TRBD2|-
TGTGCCAGCAGCTTAGCGGCGTCTAGCGGGCGAGAGACCCAGTACTTC
CASSLAASSGRETQYF
>TRBV6-5|TRBJ1-4|-|-
TGTGCCAGCAGGTCCCCGGGATCAACTAATGAAAAACTGTTTTTT
CASRSPGSTNEKLFF
>TRBV14|TRBJ2-1|-|-
TGTGCCAGCAGCCAAGAGCTAGCGAGCTCCTACAATGAGCAGTTCTTC
CASSQELASSYNEQFF
>TRBV14|TRBJ1-1|TRBD1|-
TGTGCCAGCAGCTACAGGGGGGTTAACACTGAAGCTTTCTTT
CASSYRGVNTEAFF
>TRBV6-4|TRBJ2-1|TRBD2|-
TGTGCCAGCTCCTCGCAGCGGGAGGGCCGAGGAGAACAGTTCTTC
CASSSQREGRGEQFF
>TRBV28|TRBJ1-1|-|once
TGTGCCAGCAGAATCCTGAGCGGGGGGGGTAATACTGAAGCTTTCTTT
CASRILSGGGNTEAFF